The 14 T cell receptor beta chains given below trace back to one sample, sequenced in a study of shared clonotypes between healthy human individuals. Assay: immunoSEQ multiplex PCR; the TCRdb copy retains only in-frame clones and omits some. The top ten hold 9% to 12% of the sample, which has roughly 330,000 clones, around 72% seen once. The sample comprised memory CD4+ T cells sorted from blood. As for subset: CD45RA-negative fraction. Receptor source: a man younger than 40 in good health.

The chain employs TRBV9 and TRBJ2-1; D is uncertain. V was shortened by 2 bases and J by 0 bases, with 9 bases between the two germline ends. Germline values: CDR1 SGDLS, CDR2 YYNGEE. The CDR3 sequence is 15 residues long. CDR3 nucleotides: TGTGCCAGCAGCGTGGAGCAGAGCTCCTACAATGAGCAGTTCTTC. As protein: CASSVEQSSYNEQFF.

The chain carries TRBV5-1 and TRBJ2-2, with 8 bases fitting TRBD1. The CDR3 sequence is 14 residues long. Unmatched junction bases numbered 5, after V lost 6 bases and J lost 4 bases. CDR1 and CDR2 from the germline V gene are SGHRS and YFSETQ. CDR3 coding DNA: TGCGCCAGCATGCAGGGGGCCGCCACCGGGGAGCTGTTTTTT. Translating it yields CASMQGAATGELFF.

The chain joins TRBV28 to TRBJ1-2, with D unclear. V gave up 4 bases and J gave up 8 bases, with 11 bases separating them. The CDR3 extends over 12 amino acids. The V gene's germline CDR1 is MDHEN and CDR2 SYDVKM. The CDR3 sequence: CASSSEPYGYTF. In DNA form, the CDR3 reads TGTGCCAGCAGTTCAGAACCCTACGGCTACACCTTC.

The CDR3 region has the DNA TGTGCCAGTAGTAAGGGTTTAGGGAAAGAGACCCAGTACTTC. Translation gives CASSKGLGKETQYF. J is TRBJ2-5 and V is TRBV19; D gene unclear. CDR1 is LNHDA, CDR2 SQIVND, per germline (reference sequence). Deletions cut 4 bases from V and 3 bases from J, with 12 bases between. The CDR3 consists of 14 residues.

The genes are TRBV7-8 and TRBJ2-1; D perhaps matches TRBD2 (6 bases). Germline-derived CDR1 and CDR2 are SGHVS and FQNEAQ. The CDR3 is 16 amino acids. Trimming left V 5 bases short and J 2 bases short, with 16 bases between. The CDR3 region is CASSPRGSGPYNEQFF. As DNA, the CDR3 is TGTGCCAGCAGCCCCCGGGGTAGCGGACCCTACAATGAGCAGTTCTTC. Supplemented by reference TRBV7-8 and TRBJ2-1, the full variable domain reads GAGVSQSPRYKVAKRGQDVALRCDPISGHVSLFWYQQALGQGPEFLTYFQNEAQLDKSGLPSDRFFAERPEGSVSTLKIQRTQQEDSAVYLCASSPRGSGPYNEQFFGPGTRLTVL.

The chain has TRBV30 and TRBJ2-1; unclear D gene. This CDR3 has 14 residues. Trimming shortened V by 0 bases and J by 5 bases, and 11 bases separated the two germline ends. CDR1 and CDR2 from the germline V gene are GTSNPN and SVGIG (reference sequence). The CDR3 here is CAWSVNVANNEQFF. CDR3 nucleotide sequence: TGTGCCTGGAGTGTAAACGTGGCAAACAATGAGCAGTTCTTC.

The CDR3 region has the DNA TGTGCCAGCAGCTTGGATGCGGGAGGGCCTTCGGATGAGCAGTTCTTC. Protein sequence: CASSLDAGGPSDEQFF. This sequence joins TRBV5-5 and TRBJ2-1; TRBD2 matches 9 bases. This CDR3 is 16 amino acids long. Losses at the gene ends were 0 bases for V and 8 bases for J; bases not matched to a gene: 9. Germline lookup yields CDR1 SGHKS and CDR2 YYEKEE (reference sequence).

CDR3 residues: CASHHRVSSTNEKLFF. CDR3 bases: TGTGCCAGCCACCACAGGGTTTCATCAACTAATGAAAAACTGTTTTTT. The rearrangement joins TRBV10-3 to TRBJ1-4; D perhaps matches TRBD1 (6 bases). Looked up from germline, CDR1 is ENHRY and CDR2 is SYGVKD. CDR3 size: 16 residues. Trimming cost V 10 bases and J 0 bases, with 18 bases left between them.

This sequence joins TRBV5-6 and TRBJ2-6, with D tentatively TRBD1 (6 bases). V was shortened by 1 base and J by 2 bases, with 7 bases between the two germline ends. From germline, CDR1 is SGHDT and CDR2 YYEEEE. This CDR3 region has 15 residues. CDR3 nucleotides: TGTGCCAGCAGCTTGTGGGGGCCTGGGGCCAACGTCCTGACTTTC. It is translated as CASSLWGPGANVLTF.

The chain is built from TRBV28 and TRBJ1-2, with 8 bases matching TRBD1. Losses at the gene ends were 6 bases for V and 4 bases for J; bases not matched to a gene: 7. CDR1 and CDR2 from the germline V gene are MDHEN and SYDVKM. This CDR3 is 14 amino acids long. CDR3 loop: CASSRQGIGYGYTF. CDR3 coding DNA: TGTGCCAGCAGCCGACAGGGGATTGGCTATGGCTACACCTTC.

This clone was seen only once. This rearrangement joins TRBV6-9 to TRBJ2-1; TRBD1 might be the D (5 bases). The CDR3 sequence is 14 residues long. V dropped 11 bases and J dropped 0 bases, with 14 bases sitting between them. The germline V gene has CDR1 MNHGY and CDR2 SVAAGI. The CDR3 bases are TGTGCCTTTATCCGCAGGGACTCCTACAATGAGCAGTTCTTC. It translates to CAFIRRDSYNEQFF.

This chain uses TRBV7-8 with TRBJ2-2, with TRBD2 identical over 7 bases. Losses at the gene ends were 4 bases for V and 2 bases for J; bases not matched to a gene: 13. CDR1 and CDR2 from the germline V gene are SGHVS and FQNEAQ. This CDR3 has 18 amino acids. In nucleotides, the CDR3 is TGTGCCAGCAGCTCCCGGGGGAGGGTTAATATAAACACCGGGGAGCTGTTTTTT. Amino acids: CASSSRGRVNINTGELFF. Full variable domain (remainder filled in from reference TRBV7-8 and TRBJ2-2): GAGVSQSPRYKVAKRGQDVALRCDPISGHVSLFWYQQALGQGPEFLTYFQNEAQLDKSGLPSDRFFAERPEGSVSTLKIQRTQQEDSAVYLCASSSRGRVNINTGELFFGEGSRLTVL.

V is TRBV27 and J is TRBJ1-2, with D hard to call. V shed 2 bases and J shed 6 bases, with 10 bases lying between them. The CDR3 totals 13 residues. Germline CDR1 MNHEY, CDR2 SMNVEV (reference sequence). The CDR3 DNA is TGTGCCAGCAGTTTAGAGGGAAACGATGGCTACACCTTC. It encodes CASSLEGNDGYTF.

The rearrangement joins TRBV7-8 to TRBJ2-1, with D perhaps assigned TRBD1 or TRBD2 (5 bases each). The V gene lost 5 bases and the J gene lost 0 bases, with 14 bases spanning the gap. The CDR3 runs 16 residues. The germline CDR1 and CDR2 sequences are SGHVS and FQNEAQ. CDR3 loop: CASSLYRDPSYNEQFF. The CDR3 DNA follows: TGTGCCAGCAGCCTATACCGGGACCCCTCCTACAATGAGCAGTTCTTC.